Only one count was recorded for the clone carrying this T cell receptor beta chain. The data originate from a study of CD8+ T cells in alopecia areata. RNA, once extracted, was reverse transcribed into cDNA for use as the sequencing template. Method: immunoSEQ multiplex PCR; TCRdb's copy keeps in-frame clones and lacks some. The sample yields around 150,000 clones, 50% to 65% seen once. Sequencing was done on a sample of CD4+ T cells sorted from blood. The clonotype comes from a human donor in good health.

CDR3 in amino acids: CAWTVLTEAFF. The CDR3 bases are TGTGCCTGGACGGTGCTCACTGAAGCTTTCTTT. The chain carries TRBV30 and TRBJ1-1; D not resolved. The CDR3 is 11 residues long. The germline CDR1 and CDR2 sequences are GTSNPN and SVGIG (reference sequence). The V end was cut by 4 bases, the J end by 4 bases, with 7 bases between.